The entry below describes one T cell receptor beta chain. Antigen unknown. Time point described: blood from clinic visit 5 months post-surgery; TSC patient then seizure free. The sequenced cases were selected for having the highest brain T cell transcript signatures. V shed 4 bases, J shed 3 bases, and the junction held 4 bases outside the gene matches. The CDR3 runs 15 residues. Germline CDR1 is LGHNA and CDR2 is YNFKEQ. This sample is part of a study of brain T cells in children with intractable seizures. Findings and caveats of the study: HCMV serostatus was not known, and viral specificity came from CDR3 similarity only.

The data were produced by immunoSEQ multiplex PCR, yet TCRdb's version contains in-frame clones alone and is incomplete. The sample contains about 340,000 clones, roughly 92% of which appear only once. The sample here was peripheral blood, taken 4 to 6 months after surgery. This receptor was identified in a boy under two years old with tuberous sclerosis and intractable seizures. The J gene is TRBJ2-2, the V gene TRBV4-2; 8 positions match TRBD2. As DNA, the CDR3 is TGTGCCAGCAGCCGGGGGCGGGGGGACACCGGGGAGCTGTTTTTT. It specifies CASSRGRGDTGELFF.